This T cell receptor (beta chain) emerged from a study of blood T cell repertoires in COVID-19. Study information: The study drew acute and convalescent COVID-19 samples from the United States, Italy and Spain. Sources were T cells, B-cell-depleted T cells, or PBMCs; the material itself was cDNA or gDNA.

The CDR3 has 16 amino acids. V lost 1 base and J 7 bases, leaving 16 bases between the germline ends. The V gene's germline CDR1 is SGHAT and CDR2 FQNNGV. The authors' processing: For nucleated cells, counts were estimated from reference gene primer amplification. Assay used: immunoSEQ multiplex PCR; TCRdb lists only in-frame clones, some missing. The V and J calls and clone size were taken over from that table, and D and trimming were inferred from the DNA. The table shows roughly 70,000 clones, with 80% to 90% occurring only once. Material: peripheral blood. The sequence was collected from a man aged 50-60 years with active COVID-19. The chain carries TRBV11-2 and TRBJ1-4; no reliable D call. The CDR3 bases are TGTGCCAGCAGCTTAGCGGGAGAGGATTGGGTTGAAAAACTGTTTTTT. The encoded protein is CASSLAGEDWVEKLFF.